Sequencing of this T cell receptor beta chain was carried out in a study of cytomegalovirus exposure and HLA in healthy donors (dated by TCRdb to 2016 to 2017). In terms of the full investigation: According to an earlier analysis of 587 of the donors, 150 million to 200 million T cells yielded 117 million unique TCR beta sequences and 276 Gb of sequence data. An early release covering more than 500 HLA-typed donors comprised roughly 300 gigabases of sequencing data and tens of millions of unique TCR sequences. Of the 300 to 500 genotyped donors, 81% were placed in the genetic ancestry cluster associated with self-reported Caucasian donors. The aim of the study was to test whether cataloging public T cell receptors could identify signatures of past pathogen exposure. The study profiled the T cell repertoires of 500 to 800 subjects by immunosequencing and related them to cytomegalovirus serostatus. Besides the first cohort of 666 subjects, a separate validation cohort made up of 90 to 150 different subjects was used. The study combined high-throughput TCR immunosequencing, statistical association of individual TCRs with disease status, and machine learning to predict cytomegalovirus infection status. To study patterns of TCR occurrence, a later analysis re-analyzed previously published TCR beta repertoires from 666 donors and added high-resolution HLA genotyping. Rather than drawing on any new phenotypic data, the later analysis identified candidate immune exposures from TCR beta sequences and the way those sequences occurred across donors. To decide whether each TCR beta V gene segment behaved as functional or pseudogenic, an earlier analysis of 587 of the donors relied on high-throughput TCR beta sequencing. Donor age, sex, ethnicity and CMV serostatus were compiled together with the repertoire data. Genome-wide SNP genotypes for about 65% of the roughly 670 donors were used in a later genetic analysis, which treated that subset as a discovery cohort. All discovery cohort repertoires had been generated on a single sequencing platform. HLA typing covered class I and class II loci at four-digit resolution. The number of typed donors differed by locus: about 629-630 for A, B, C, DRB1 and DQB1; 500 to 550 for DQA1; around 580 for DPA1; and roughly 490 for DPB1. Four or five DR-DQ haplotypes were handled as single units for association and clustering, since linkage in the cohort was strong. Across approximately 400 genotyped donors of the cohort, an average of roughly 230,000 unique TCR beta nucleotide sequences per donor were sequenced, and roughly 20% of those sequences were non-productive. Study-wide findings and limitations: A further reported finding was that TCR beta sequences accurately predicted the HLA-A and HLA-B alleles for most subjects in the first cohort. A later analysis reported that several top co-occurrence clusters appeared linked to parvovirus B19, influenza, CMV and Epstein-Barr virus. In vitro tests confirmed that a few of the cytomegalovirus-associated TCR beta chains recognize cytomegalovirus antigens. At a false discovery rate of 0.05, a later analysis linked some 17,000 TCR beta sequences to specific HLA alleles. A later genetic analysis associated a missense DCLRE1C variant with V-gene and J-gene trimming of TCR beta chains, and an independent cohort replicated the association. In an earlier analysis of some 550 of the donors, most TCR beta V segments were observed in productive rearrangements about 87% or about 30% of the time, broadly matching IMGT annotations. The classifier was reported to diagnose cytomegalovirus status with high specificity and sensitivity in both the original cohort and the validation cohort. Strong co-occurrence of HLA alleles, especially DR and DQ, made assigning TCR associations to individual alleles difficult. It was suggested by the authors that the approach could potentially be generalized to other disease states and immunological phenotypes. Because some donors lacked HLA typing at each locus, the association tests relied only on the typed subset. A later genetic analysis reported fewer N-insertions in productive TCRs among donors in an Asian-associated ancestry cluster than the roughly 620-donor mean. The study gave a list of some 150 TCR beta chains associated with cytomegalovirus. A group of highly shared sequence variants was considered likely to be a technical artifact of the sequencing pipeline. A later analysis found that HLA-associated TCR beta chains were more clonally expanded and had lower generation probabilities than equally common non-associated chains. Some IMGT-functional V segments, including TRBV6-2 and TRBV6-3, could not be told apart with the 87-base-pair reads, so those segments were excluded. Because counts were too low, about 15 rarely observed V segments, including chromosome 9 orphons, were left out of the earlier analysis of several hundred of the donors. In this cohort, only TCR beta chains were sequenced, and detectable features were limited by the absence of alpha or paired-chain data. While some public TCRs were present in many individuals, most TCR sequences turned up only very rarely across donors. In a later analysis, most CMV-associated TCR beta chains were found to appear HLA-restricted, with HLA associations seemingly driven largely by CMV exposure. Sequencing depth was assumed to be roughly uniform across donors in the presence/absence analyses, though that assumption may not hold. CMV serostatus was the only immune exposure information available for the cohort. According to a later analysis, TCR association rates differed among HLA loci, with DRB1 alleles showing the most associated TCRs and HLA-C alleles showing the fewest. Linkage disequilibrium might explain the correlated functional status among segregating V segments, but an unknown experimental factor could not be excluded.

CDR1 and CDR2 are read off the germline V gene as MGHRA and YSYEKL. Taken from cysteine to phenylalanine, the CDR3 has 17 residues. Only CDR3 DNA remains: 51 bases, in frame from the first base. The junction shows trimming of 0 bases on V and 9 bases on J, plus 21 bases between the germline ends. As concerns this clone: Its antigen has not been determined. No qualities accompany the bases; no much larger clone lies one base away.

The cohort was made up of 650 to 700 healthy bone marrow donors. All cohort members were sampled while nominally healthy, although unrecorded immune exposures were likely present. Of the 700 or so cohort members, around 280 had positive CMV serostatus and about 360 had negative CMV serostatus, and CMV serostatus was not recorded for the donor. Each donor provided a peripheral blood sample, and peripheral blood mononuclear cells were used for TCR beta sequencing. The Qiagen DNeasy Blood Extraction Kit was used to extract genomic DNA from the blood cell samples. Library generation was performed with the immunoSEQ multiplex PCR assay. For the multiplex PCR, a mixture combining 60 forward primers for TCR Vbeta segments and 13 reverse primers for TCR Jbeta segments was used. The CDR3 region of rearranged TCR beta genes was amplified from genomic DNA with a multiplex PCR assay. Amplified TCR beta libraries were sequenced as 87-base-pair reads on the Illumina HiSeq System. The paper's processing steps were these. A later analysis tallied around 87 million unique TCR beta chains across the approximately 670 repertoires, and about 12 million of those chains were shared by two or more donors. Raw reads were error-corrected and collapsed into unique sequences with a nearest-neighbor algorithm that merged closely related sequences to remove PCR and sequencing errors. CDR3 sequences were aligned to IMGT reference sequences to assign V, D and J gene segments. Each retained sequence needed at least a six-nucleotide match to both a V gene segment and a J gene segment. A rearrangement was called productive if the CDR3 had no stop codons and remained in frame with V and J, and every other rearrangement was called non-productive. CDR3 was defined by IMGT convention, running from the second conserved V-encoded cysteine to the conserved J-encoded phenylalanine. The earlier analysis of roughly 590 of the donors excluded any sequence lacking an unambiguous match to a single V gene segment. An earlier analysis of just under 600 of the donors called V segments functional above 56.7% productive rearrangements and segregating when the between-donor standard deviation exceeded 5%. A statistical classification framework was built for diagnosing cytomegalovirus status from the catalog of TCR beta chain sequences. V and J gene assignment, in a later analysis, came from comparing TCR nucleotide sequences with IMGT/GENE-DB human TR gene sequences. The TCRdist pipeline was used in a later analysis to assign CDR3 sequences and most-parsimonious VDJ recombination scenarios. In a later analysis, every TCR beta chain was defined by the combination of its CDR3 amino acid sequence and its V-gene family, and reads without a unique V-gene family were dropped. As a way to deal with suspected cross-contamination and a sequencing artifact, a later analysis dropped roughly 600 nucleotide sequences that were highly shared and had low generation probability. In a later analysis, a clonal expansion index for each public chain was calculated from normalized within-repertoire ranks of inferred template counts. In a later analysis, generation probabilities were computed using a VDJ recombination model fitted to out-of-frame rearrangements, and the results were checked against IGoR. A later analysis scored TCR-TCR, TCR-HLA and TCR-CMV co-occurrence with hypergeometric tests, applying a repertoire-size bias correction to TCR pairs. To estimate false discovery rates, a later analysis permuted the HLA or CMV assignments 20 times. In a later analysis, co-occurring TCRs were grouped using DBSCAN, with TCRdist sequence similarity added in when clustering inside HLA-allele-positive subsets. Repertoires with fewer than 30,000 or more than 120,000 public chains were left out of co-occurrence clustering, as were a handful of repertoires with anomalous nucleotide sharing. What TCRdb holds here is the immuneACCESS table cut down to in-frame rearrangements. Part of the clones is not present; checked against another copy, under half of the missing clones reflect an unresolved V gene, and the others are unexplained. For V, J and clone size, that table is used; D and trimming come from the DNA. The sample table records 200,000 or so clones; more than 70% of these occur just once. The ten largest account for 1.3% of the sample.

The sample consisted of PBMCs. The rearrangement joined TRBV4-1 to TRBJ1-5, with no confidently assigned D gene. This TCR was recovered from a human donor in good health. The bases are TGCGCCAGCAGCCAAGATGTCCGGACGGGAGCGGGAGGGCCCCAGCATTTT. This yields the protein CASSQDVRTGAGGPQHF.